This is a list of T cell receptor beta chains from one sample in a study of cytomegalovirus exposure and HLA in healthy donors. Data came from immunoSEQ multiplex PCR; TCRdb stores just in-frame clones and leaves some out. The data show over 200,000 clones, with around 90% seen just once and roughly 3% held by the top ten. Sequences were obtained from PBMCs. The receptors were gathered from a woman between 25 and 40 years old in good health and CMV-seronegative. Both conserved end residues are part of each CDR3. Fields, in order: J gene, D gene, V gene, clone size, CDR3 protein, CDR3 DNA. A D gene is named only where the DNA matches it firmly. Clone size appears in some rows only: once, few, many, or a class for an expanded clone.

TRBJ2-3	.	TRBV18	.	CASSPGTDTQYF	TGTGCCAGCTCACCAGGAACAGATACGCAGTATTTT
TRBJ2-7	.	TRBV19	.	CASSPRVFHEQYF	TGTGCCAGTAGTCCCAGGGTTTTCCACGAGCAGTACTTC
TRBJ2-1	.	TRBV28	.	CASSFFPPGVSNNEQFF	TGTGCCAGCAGTTTTTTTCCCCCCGGGGTATCTAACAATGAGCAGTTCTTC
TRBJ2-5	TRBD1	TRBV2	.	CASPRDRGSRETQYF	TGTGCCAGCCCCCGGGACAGGGGAAGTCGAGAGACCCAGTACTTC
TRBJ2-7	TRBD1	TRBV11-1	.	CASSLRQGSSYEQYF	TGTGCCAGCAGCTTAAGACAGGGGAGCTCCTACGAGCAGTACTTC
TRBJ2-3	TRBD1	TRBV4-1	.	CASSQGGRRDRGKDTQYF	TGCGCCAGCAGCCAAGGGGGCCGCCGGGACAGGGGAAAAGATACGCAGTATTTT
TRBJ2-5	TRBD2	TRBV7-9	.	CASSLLSGRGQETQYF	TGTGCCAGCAGCTTACTTAGCGGGAGGGGCCAAGAGACCCAGTACTTC
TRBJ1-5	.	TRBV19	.	CASSMGRLSNQPQHF	TGTGCCAGTAGTATGGGGAGACTTAGCAATCAGCCCCAGCATTTT
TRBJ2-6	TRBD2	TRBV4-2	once	CASSQDRTRVSGANVLTF	TGTGCCAGCAGCCAAGACAGGACTAGGGTCTCTGGGGCCAACGTCCTGACTTTC
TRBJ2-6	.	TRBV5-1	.	CASSSTGLGGSGANVLTF	TGCGCCAGCAGCTCGACAGGGTTGGGGGGCTCTGGGGCCAACGTCCTGACTTTC
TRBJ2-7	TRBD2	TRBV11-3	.	CASSLVLAGGILGYEQYF	TGTGCCAGCAGCTTAGTGCTAGCGGGAGGGATACTGGGCTACGAGCAGTACTTC
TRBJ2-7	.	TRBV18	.	CASSPRQNYEQYF	TGTGCCAGCTCACCCCGACAGAACTACGAGCAGTACTTC
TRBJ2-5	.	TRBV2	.	CASSDLGVGGGETQYF	TGTGCCAGCAGTGATCTTGGGGTCGGGGGCGGAGAGACCCAGTACTTC
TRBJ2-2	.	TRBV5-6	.	CASSEGTGELFF	TGTGCCAGCAGCGAGGGGACCGGGGAGCTGTTTTTT
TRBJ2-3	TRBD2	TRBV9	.	CASSVGGLALGGNTQYF	TGTGCCAGCAGCGTAGGTGGACTAGCCTTAGGGGGGAATACGCAGTATTTT
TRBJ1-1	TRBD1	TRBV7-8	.	CASSFDRVEDTEAFF	TGTGCCAGCAGCTTCGACAGGGTGGAGGACACTGAAGCTTTCTTT
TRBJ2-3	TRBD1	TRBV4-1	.	CASSQDVGTGVDTQYF	TGCGCCAGCAGCCAAGATGTGGGGACAGGGGTAGATACGCAGTATTTT
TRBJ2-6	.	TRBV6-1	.	CASSEGTRGSGANVLTF	TGTGCCAGCAGTGAGGGGACGAGGGGGAGTGGGGCCAACGTCCTGACTTTC
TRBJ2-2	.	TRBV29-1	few	CSGKTGVGELFF	TGCAGCGGGAAGACAGGCGTCGGGGAGCTGTTTTTT
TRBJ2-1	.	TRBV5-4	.	CASSEVSNNEQFF	TGTGCCAGCAGCGAGGTTAGTAACAATGAGCAGTTCTTC
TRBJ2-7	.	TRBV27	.	CASSLGISYEQYF	TGTGCCAGCAGTCTTGGGATTTCATACGAGCAGTACTTC
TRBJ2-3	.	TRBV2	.	CASKERQSTDTQYF	TGTGCCAGCAAGGAGCGGCAAAGCACAGATACGCAGTATTTT
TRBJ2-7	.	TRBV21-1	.	CASSKSLETGFSYEQYF	TGTGCCAGCAGCAAAAGTTTGGAGACAGGGTTTTCGTACGAGCAGTACTTC
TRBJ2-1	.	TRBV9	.	CASSASAAGTYNEQFF	TGTGCCAGCAGCGCCTCGGCAGCCGGGACCTACAATGAGCAGTTCTTC
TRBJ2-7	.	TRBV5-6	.	CASSLTGLEQYF	TGTGCCAGCAGCTTGACAGGTCTCGAGCAGTACTTC
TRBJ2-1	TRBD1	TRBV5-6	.	CASSFFRDSSYNEQFF	TGTGCCAGCAGCTTTTTCCGGGACAGCTCCTACAATGAGCAGTTCTTC
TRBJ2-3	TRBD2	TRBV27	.	CASRPGTSGTDTQYF	TGTGCCAGCAGGCCCGGGACTAGCGGCACAGATACGCAGTATTTT
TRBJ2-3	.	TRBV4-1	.	CASSQGRSADTQYF	TGCGCCAGCAGCCAGGGGAGGTCGGCAGATACGCAGTATTTT
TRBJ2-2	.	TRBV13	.	CASSPDRSNTGELFF	TGTGCCAGCAGCCCGGACAGATCGAACACCGGGGAGCTGTTTTTT
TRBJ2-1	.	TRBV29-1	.	CSVLQRNNEQFF	TGCAGCGTTCTGCAGCGGAACAATGAGCAGTTCTTC
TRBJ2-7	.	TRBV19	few	CASKGGSPSYEQYF	TGTGCCAGTAAGGGGGGGTCTCCCTCCTACGAGCAGTACTTC
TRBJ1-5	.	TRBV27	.	CASSPTQGGRWGNQPQHF	TGTGCCAGCAGTCCCACCCAGGGCGGACGATGGGGCAATCAGCCCCAGCATTTT
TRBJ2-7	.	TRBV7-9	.	CASSLSLAPSSYEQYF	TGTGCCAGCAGCTTAAGCCTAGCGCCTAGCTCCTACGAGCAGTACTTC
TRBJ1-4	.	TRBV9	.	CASSVGPGEGEKLFF	TGTGCCAGCAGCGTAGGCCCAGGGGAGGGTGAAAAACTGTTTTTT
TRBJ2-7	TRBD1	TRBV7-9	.	CASSLDRGLTEQYF	TGTGCCAGCAGCTTAGACAGGGGGTTAACCGAGCAGTACTTC
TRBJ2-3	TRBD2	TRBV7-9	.	CASSGLAEHTSTDTQYF	TGTGCCAGCAGCGGACTAGCGGAACATACTAGCACAGATACGCAGTATTTT
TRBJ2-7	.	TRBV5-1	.	CASSLVGDEQYF	TGCGCCAGCAGCTTGGTAGGAGACGAGCAGTACTTC
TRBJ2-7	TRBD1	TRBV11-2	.	CASSFGQGSFYEQYF	TGTGCCAGCAGCTTCGGACAGGGGTCTTTCTACGAGCAGTACTTC
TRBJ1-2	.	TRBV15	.	CATSSSPGNYGYTF	TGTGCCACCTCCAGCTCCCCGGGCAACTATGGCTACACCTTC
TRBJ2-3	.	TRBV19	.	CASSRGDRTITDTQYF	TGTGCCAGTAGCCGGGGGGACAGGACAATCACAGATACGCAGTATTTT
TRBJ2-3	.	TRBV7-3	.	CASSLTVGTASNPDTQYF	TGTGCCAGCAGCTTAACGGTCGGGACGGCCTCCAACCCAGATACGCAGTATTTT
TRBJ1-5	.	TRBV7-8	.	CASSFGGSDQPQHF	TGTGCCAGCAGCTTTGGAGGGTCAGATCAGCCCCAGCATTTT
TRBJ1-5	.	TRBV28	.	CASSLGSAQPQHF	TGTGCCAGCAGTTTGGGGTCGGCTCAGCCCCAGCATTTT